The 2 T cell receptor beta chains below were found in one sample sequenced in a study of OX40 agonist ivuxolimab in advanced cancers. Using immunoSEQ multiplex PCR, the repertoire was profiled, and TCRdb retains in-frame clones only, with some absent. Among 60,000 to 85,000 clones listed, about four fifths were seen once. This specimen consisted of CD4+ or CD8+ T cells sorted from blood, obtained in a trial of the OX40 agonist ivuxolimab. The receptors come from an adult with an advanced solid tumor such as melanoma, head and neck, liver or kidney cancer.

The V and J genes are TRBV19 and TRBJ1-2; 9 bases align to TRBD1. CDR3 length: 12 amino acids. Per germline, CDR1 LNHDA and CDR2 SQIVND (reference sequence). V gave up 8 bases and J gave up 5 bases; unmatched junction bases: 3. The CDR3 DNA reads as TGTGCCAGTCAGGACAGGGGTTATGGCTACACCTTC. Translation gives CASQDRGYGYTF.

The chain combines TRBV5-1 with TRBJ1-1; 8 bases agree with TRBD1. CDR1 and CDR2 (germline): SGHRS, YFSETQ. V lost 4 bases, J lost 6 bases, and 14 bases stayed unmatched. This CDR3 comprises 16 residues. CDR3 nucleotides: TGCGCCAGCAGCAAGACAGGGGTGGGTTCCCAGCCTGAAGCTTTCTTT. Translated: CASSKTGVGSQPEAFF.